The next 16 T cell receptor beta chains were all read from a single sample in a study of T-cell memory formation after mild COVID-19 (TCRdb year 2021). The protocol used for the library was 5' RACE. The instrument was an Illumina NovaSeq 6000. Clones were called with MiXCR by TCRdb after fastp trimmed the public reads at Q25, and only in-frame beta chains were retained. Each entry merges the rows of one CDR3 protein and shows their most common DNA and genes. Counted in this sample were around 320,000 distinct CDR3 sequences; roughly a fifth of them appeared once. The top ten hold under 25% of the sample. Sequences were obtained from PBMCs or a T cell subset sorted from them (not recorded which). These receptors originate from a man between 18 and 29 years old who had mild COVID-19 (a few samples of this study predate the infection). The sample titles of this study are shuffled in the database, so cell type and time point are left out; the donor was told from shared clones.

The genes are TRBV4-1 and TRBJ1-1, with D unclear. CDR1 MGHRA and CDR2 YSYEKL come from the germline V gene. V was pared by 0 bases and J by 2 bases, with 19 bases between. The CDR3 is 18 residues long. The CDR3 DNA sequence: TGCGCCAGCAGCCAAGATGCCGCTCTTATAGGACTTAACACTGAAGCTTTCTTT. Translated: CASSQDAALIGLNTEAFF.

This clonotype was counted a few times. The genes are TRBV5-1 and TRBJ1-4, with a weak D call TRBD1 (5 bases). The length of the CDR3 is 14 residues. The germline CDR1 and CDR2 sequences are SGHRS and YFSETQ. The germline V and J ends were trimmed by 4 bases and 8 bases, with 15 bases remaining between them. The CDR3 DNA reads TGCGCCAGCAGCGCGGGACCCACGGACGAAAAACTGTTTTTT. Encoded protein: CASSAGPTDEKLFF.

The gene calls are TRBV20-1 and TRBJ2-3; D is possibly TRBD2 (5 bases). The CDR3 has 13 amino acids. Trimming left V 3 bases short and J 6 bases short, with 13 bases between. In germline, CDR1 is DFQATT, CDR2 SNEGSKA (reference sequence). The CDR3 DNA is TGCAGTGCTAGGGGAAGTATAGCGGATACGCAGTATTTT. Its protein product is CSARGSIADTQYF.

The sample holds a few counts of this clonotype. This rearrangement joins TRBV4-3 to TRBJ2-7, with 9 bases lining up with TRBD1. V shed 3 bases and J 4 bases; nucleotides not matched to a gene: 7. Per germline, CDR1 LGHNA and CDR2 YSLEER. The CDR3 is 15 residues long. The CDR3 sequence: CASSHRQGGFYEQYF. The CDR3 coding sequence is TGCGCCAGCAGCCACCGACAGGGGGGATTTTACGAGCAGTACTTC.

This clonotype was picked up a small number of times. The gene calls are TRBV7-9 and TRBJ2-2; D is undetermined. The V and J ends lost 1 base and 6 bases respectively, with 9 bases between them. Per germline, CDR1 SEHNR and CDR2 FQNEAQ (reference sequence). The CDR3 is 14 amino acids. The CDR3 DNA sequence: TGTGCCAGCAGCTTAGACTGGGCTGCCGGGGAGCTGTTTTTT. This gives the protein CASSLDWAAGELFF.

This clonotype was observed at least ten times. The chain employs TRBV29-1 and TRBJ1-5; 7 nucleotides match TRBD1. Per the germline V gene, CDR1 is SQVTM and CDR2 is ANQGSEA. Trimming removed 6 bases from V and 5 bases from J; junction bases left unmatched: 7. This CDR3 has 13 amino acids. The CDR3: CSVRQGEHQPQHF. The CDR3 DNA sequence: TGCAGCGTCAGACAGGGAGAGCATCAGCCCCAGCATTTT.

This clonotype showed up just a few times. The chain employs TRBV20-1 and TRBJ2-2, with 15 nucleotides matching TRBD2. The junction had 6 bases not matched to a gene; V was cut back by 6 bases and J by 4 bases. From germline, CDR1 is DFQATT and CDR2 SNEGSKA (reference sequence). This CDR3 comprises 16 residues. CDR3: CSARTSGGASTGELFF. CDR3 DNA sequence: TGCAGTGCCCGGACTAGCGGGGGGGCCAGCACCGGGGAGCTGTTTTTT.

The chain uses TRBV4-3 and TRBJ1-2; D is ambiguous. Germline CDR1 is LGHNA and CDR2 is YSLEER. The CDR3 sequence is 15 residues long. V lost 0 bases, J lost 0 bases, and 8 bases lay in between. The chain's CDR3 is CASSQDGSANYGYTF. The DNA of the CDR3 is TGCGCCAGCAGCCAAGATGGGTCAGCTAACTATGGCTACACCTTC.

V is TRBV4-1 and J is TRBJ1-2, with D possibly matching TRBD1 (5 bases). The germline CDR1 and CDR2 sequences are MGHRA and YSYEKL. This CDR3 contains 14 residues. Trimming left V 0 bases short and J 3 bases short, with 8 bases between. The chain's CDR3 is CASSQEGTYYGYTF. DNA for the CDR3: TGCGCCAGCAGCCAAGAGGGGACTTACTATGGCTACACCTTC.

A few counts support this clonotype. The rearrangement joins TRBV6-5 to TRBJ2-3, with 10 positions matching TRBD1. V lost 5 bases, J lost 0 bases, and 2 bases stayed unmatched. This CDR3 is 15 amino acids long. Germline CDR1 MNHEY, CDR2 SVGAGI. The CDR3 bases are TGTGCCAGCAGTGGGACAGGGGTTAGCACAGATACGCAGTATTTT. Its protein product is CASSGTGVSTDTQYF.

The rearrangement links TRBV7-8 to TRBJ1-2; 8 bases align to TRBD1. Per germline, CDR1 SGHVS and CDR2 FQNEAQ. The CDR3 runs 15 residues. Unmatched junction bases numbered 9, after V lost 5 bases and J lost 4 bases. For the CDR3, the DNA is TGTGCCAGCAGCACCTACAGGGGGAAGAGCTATGGCTACACCTTC. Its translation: CASSTYRGKSYGYTF.

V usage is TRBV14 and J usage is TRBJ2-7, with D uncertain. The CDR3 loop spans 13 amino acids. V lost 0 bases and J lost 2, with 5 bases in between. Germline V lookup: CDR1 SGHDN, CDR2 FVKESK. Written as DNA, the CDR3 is TGTGCCAGCAGCCAAGACAAGACCTACGAGCAGTACTTC. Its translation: CASSQDKTYEQYF. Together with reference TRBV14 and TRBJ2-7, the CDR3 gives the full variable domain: EAGVTQFPSHSVIEKGQTVTLRCDPISGHDNLYWYRRVMGKEIKFLLHFVKESKQDESGMPNNRFLAERTGGTYSTLKVQPAELEDSGVYFCASSQDKTYEQYFGPGTRLTVT.

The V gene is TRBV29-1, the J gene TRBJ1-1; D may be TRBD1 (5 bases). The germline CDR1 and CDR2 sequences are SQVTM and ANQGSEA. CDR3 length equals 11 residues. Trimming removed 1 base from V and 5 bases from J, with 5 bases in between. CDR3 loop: CSVEGGTEAFF. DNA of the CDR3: TGCAGCGTTGAAGGGGGGACTGAAGCTTTCTTT.

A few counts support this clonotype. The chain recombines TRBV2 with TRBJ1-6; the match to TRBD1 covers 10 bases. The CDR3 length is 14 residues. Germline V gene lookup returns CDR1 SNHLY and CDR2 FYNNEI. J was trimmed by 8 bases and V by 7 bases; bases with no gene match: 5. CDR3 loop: CASMVGQGDSPLHF. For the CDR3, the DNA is TGTGCCAGCATGGTCGGACAGGGGGATTCACCCCTCCACTTT.

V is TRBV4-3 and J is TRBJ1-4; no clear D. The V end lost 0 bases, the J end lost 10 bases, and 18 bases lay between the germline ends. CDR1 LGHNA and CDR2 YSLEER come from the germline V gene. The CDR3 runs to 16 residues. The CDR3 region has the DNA TGCGCCAGCAGCCAAGATCGGGTCGGACGAGAGGGAAAACTGTTTTTT. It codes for CASSQDRVGREGKLFF.

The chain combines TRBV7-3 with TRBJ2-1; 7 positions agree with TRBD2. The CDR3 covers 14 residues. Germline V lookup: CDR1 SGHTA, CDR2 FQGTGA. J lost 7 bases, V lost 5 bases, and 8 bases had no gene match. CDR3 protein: CASSTGGEWNEQFF. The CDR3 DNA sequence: TGTGCCAGCAGCACGGGGGGAGAGTGGAATGAGCAGTTCTTC. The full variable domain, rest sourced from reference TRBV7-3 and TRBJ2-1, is GAGVSQTPSNKVTEKGKYVELRCDPISGHTALYWYRQSLGQGPEFLIYFQGTGAADDSGLPNDRFFAVRPEGSVSTLKIQRTERGDSAVYLCASSTGGEWNEQFFGPGTRLTVL.